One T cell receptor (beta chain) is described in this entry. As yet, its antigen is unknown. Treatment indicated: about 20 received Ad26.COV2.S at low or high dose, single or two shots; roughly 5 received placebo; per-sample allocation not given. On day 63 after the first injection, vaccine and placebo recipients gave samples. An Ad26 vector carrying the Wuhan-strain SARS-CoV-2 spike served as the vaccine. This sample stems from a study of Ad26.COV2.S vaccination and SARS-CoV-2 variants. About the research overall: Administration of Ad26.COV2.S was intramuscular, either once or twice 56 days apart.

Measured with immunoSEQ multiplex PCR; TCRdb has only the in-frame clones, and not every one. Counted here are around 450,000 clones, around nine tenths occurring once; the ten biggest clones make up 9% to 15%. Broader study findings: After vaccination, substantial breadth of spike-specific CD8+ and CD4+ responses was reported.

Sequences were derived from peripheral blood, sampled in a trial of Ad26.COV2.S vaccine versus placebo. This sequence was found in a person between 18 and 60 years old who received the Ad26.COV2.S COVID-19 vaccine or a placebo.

The CDR3 DNA reads TGTGCCAGCAGCTTAGTCGGCCGAAGCTCCTATAATTCACCCCTCCACTTT. Protein sequence: CASSLVGRSSYNSPLHF. The chain links TRBV7-2 to TRBJ1-6; D is unclear. Germline lookup yields CDR1 SGHTA and CDR2 FQGNSA. The CDR3 has 17 residues. With 1 base removed from V and 0 bases from J, the gap between germline ends came to 10 bases.